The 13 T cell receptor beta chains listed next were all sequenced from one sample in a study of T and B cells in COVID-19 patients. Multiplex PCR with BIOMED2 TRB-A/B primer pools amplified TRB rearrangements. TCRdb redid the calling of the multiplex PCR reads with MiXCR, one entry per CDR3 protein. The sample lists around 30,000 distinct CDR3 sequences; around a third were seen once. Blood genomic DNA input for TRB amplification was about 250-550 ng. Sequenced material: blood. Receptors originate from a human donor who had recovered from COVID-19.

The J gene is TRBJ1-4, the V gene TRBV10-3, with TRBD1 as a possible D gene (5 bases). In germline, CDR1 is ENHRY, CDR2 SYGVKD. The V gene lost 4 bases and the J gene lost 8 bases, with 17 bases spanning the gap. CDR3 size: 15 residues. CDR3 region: CAISATRQGDEKLFF. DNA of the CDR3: TGTGCCATCAGTGCTACAAGGCAGGGAGACGAAAAACTGTTTTTT.

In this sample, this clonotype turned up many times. CDR3 loop: CASSLVGGANTGELFF. The CDR3 nucleotides are TGTGCCAGCAGCTTAGTGGGGGGAGCGAACACCGGGGAGCTGTTTTTT. The V gene is TRBV7-2, the J gene TRBJ2-2; D might be TRBD2 (6 bases). The V gene lost 1 base and the J gene lost 0 bases, with 9 bases spanning the gap. The CDR3 totals 16 residues. The germline V gene has CDR1 SGHTA and CDR2 FQGNSA.

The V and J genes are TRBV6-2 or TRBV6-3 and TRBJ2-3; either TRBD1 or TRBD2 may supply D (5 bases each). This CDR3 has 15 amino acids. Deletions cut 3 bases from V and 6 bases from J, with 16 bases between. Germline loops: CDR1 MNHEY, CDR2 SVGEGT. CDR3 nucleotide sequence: TGTGCCAGCAGTTATCAGGGACCGCGTGGGGATACGCAGTATTTT. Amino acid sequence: CASSYQGPRGDTQYF.

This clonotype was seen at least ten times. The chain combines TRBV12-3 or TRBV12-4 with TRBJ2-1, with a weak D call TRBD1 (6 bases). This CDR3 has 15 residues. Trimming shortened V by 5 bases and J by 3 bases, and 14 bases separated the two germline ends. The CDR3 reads CASSDGQPGYNEQFF. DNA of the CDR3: TGTGCCAGCAGTGATGGACAGCCAGGCTACAATGAGCAGTTCTTC.

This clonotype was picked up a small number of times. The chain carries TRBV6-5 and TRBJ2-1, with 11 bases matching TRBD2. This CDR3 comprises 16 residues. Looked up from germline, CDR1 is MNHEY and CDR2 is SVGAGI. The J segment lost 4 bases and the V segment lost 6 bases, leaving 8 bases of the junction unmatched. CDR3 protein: CASSRSGRVLYNEQFF. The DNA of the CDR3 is TGTGCCAGCAGCCGTAGCGGGAGGGTCCTTTACAATGAGCAGTTCTTC.

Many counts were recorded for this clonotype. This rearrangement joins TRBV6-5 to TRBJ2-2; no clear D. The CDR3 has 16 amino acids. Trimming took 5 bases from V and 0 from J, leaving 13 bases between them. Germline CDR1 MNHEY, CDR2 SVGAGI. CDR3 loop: CASSLQYHANTGELFF. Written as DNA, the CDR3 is TGTGCCAGCAGTCTTCAGTACCACGCGAACACCGGGGAGCTGTTTTTT.

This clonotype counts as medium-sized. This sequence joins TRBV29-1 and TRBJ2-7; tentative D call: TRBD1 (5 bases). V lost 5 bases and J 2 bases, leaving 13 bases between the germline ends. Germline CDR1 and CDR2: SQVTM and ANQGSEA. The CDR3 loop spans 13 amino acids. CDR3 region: CSVRQGMTYEQYF. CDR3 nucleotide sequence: TGCAGCGTTAGGCAGGGAATGACCTACGAGCAGTACTTC.

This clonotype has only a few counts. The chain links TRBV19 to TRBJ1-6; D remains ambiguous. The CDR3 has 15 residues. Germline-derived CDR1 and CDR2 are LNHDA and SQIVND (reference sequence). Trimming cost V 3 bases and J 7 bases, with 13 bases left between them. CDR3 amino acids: CASSIEGLKNSPLHF. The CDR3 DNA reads TGTGCCAGTAGTATTGAGGGTTTGAAGAATTCACCCCTCCACTTT.

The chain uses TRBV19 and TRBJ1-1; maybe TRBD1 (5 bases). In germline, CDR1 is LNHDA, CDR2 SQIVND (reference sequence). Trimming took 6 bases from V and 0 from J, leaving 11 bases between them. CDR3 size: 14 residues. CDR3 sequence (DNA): TGTGCCAGTAGACTAGACAGAGTGAACACTGAAGCTTTCTTT. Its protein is CASRLDRVNTEAFF. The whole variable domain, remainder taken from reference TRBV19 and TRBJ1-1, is DGGITQSPKYLFRKEGQNVTLSCEQNLNHDAMYWYRQDPGQGLRLIYYSQIVNDFQKGDIAEGYSVSREKKESFPLTVTSAQKNPTAFYLCASRLDRVNTEAFFGQGTRLTVV.

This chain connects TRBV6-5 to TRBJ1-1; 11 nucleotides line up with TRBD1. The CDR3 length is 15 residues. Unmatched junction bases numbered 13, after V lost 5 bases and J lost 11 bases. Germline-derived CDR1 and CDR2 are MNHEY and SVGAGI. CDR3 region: CASSEGTGGRREAFF. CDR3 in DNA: TGTGCCAGCAGTGAGGGGACAGGGGGGCGCAGGGAGGCTTTCTTT.

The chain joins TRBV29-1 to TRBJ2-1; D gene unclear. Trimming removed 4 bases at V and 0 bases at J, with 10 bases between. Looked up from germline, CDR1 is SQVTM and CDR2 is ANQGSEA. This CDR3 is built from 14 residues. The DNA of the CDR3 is TGCAGCGTTGGTCCCAGCAGCTCCTACAATGAGCAGTTCTTC. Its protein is CSVGPSSSYNEQFF.

The CDR3 coding sequence is TGTGCCAGCACCCCCGAGGGGGGTCAGCCCCAGCATTTT. Translation gives CASTPEGGQPQHF. The chain carries TRBV6-2 or TRBV6-3 and TRBJ1-5, with TRBD1 as a possible D gene (6 bases). Between the trimmed V and J ends, which lost 7 bases and 6 bases, there was a span of 13 bases. Germline CDR1 reads MNHEY; CDR2 reads SVGEGT. This CDR3 is 13 amino acids long.

The CDR3 nucleotides read TGTGCCAGCAGTGAAGAGGATGGGGCCAACGTCCTGACTTTC. Its translation is CASSEEDGANVLTF. The chain combines TRBV6-4 with TRBJ2-6; D ambiguous. This CDR3 comprises 14 residues. Germline V CDR1 and CDR2: MRHNA, SNTAGT. Trimming removed 3 bases at V and 3 bases at J, with 6 bases between.